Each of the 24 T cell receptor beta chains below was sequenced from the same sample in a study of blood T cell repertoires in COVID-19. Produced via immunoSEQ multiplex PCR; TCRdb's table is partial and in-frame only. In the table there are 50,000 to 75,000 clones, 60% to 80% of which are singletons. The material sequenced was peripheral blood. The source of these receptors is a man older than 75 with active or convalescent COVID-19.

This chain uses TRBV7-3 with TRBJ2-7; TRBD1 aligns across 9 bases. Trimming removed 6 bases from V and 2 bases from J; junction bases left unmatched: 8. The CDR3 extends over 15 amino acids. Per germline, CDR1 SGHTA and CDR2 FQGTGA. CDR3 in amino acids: CASSPGQGIAYEQYF. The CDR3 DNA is TGTGCCAGCAGTCCCGGACAGGGGATCGCCTACGAGCAGTACTTC.

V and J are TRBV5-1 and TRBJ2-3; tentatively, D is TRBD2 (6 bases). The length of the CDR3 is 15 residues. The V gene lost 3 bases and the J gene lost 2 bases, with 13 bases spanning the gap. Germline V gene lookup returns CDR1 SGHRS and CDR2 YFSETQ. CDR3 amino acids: CASSSPGTPTDTQYF. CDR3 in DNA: TGCGCCAGCAGCTCACCCGGGACTCCCACAGATACGCAGTATTTT.

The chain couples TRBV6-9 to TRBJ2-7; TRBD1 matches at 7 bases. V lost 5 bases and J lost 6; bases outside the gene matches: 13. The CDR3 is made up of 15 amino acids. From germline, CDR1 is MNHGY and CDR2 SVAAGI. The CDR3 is CASSTVTGPLGEQYF. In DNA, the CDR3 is TGTGCCAGCAGTACCGTGACAGGGCCTCTAGGCGAGCAGTACTTC.

The CDR3 DNA sequence: TGTGCCAGCAGCTTCGAGGATAATTCACCCCTCCACTTT. Its protein product is CASSFEDNSPLHF. The rearrangement links TRBV5-4 to TRBJ1-6; D uncertain. CDR1 is SGHNT, CDR2 YYREEE, per germline (reference sequence). Trimming took off 2 bases at V and 5 bases at J, with 5 bases between the two ends. This CDR3 is 13 amino acids long.

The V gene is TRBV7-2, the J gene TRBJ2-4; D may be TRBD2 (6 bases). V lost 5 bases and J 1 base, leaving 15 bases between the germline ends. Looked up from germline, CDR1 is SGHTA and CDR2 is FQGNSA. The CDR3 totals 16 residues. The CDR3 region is CASSNRGDAAKNIQYF. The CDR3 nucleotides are TGTGCCAGCAGCAATCGCGGGGATGCGGCCAAAAACATTCAGTACTTC. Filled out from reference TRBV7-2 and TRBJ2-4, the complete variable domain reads GAGVSQSPSNKVTEKGKDVELRCDPISGHTALYWYRQSLGQGLEFLIYFQGNSAPDKSGLPSDRFSAERTGGSVSTLTIQRTQQEDSAVYLCASSNRGDAAKNIQYFGAGTRLSVL.

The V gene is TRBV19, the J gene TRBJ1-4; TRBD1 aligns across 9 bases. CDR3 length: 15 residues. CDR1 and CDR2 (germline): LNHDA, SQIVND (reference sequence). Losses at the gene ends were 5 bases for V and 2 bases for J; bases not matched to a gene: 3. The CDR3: CASSEQGATNEKLFF. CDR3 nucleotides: TGTGCCAGTAGTGAACAGGGGGCTACTAATGAAAAACTGTTTTTT. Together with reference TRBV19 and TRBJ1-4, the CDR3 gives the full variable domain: DGGITQSPKYLFRKEGQNVTLSCEQNLNHDAMYWYRQDPGQGLRLIYYSQIVNDFQKGDIAEGYSVSREKKESFPLTVTSAQKNPTAFYLCASSEQGATNEKLFFGSGTQLSVL.

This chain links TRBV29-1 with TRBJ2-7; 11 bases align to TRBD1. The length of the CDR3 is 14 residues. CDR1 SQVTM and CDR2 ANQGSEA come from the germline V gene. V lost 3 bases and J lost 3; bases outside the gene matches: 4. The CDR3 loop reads CSVEWGQGGYEQYF. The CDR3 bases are TGCAGCGTTGAGTGGGGACAGGGGGGCTACGAGCAGTACTTC.

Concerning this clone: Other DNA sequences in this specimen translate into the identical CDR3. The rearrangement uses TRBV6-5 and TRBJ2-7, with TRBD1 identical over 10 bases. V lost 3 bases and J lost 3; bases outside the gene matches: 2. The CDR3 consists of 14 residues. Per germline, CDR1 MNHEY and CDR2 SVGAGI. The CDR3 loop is CASSYGDRGYEQYF. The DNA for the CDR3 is TGTGCCAGCAGTTATGGGGACAGGGGCTACGAGCAGTACTTC.

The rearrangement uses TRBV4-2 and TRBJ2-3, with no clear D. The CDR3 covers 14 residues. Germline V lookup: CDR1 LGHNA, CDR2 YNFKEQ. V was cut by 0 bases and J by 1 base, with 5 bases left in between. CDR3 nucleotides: TGTGCCAGCAGCCAAGACCTCGGCACAGATACGCAGTATTTT. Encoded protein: CASSQDLGTDTQYF.

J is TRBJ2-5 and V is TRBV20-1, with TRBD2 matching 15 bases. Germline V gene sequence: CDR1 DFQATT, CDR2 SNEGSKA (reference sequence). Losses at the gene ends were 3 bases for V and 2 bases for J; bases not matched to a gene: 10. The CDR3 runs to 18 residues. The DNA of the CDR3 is TGCAGTGCTAGTGGGTCGGGACTAGCGGGGGGCACTCAAGAGACCCAGTACTTC. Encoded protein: CSASGSGLAGGTQETQYF.

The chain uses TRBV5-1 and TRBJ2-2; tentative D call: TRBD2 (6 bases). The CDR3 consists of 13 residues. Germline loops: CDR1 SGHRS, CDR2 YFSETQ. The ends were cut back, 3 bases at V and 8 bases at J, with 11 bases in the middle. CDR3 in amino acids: CASSSRGKGELFF. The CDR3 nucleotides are TGCGCCAGCAGCTCACGCGGGAAGGGGGAGCTGTTTTTT.

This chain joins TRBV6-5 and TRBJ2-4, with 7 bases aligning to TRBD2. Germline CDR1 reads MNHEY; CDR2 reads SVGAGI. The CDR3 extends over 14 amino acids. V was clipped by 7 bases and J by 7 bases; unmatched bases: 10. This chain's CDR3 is CASTQRGGINIQYF. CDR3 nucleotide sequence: TGTGCCAGCACCCAAAGGGGAGGGATCAACATTCAGTACTTC.

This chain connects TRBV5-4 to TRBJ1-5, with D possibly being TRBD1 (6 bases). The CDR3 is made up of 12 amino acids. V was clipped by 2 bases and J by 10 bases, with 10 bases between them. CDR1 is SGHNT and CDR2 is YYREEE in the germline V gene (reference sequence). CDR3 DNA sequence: TGTGCCAGCAGCTTACCGACAGGCCCCCAGCATTTT. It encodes CASSLPTGPQHF. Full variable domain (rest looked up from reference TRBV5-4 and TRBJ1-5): ETGVTQSPTHLIKTRGQQVTLRCSSQSGHNTVSWYQQALGQGPQFIFQYYREEENGRGNFPPRFSGLQFPNYSSELNVNALELDDSALYLCASSLPTGPQHFGDGTRLSIL.

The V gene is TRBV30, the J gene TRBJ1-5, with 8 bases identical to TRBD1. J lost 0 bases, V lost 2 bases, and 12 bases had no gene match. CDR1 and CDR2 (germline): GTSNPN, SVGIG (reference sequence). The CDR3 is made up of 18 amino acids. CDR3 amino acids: CAWSRQGTWLYSNQPQHF. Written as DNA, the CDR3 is TGTGCCTGGAGTCGACAGGGGACGTGGCTCTATAGCAATCAGCCCCAGCATTTT.

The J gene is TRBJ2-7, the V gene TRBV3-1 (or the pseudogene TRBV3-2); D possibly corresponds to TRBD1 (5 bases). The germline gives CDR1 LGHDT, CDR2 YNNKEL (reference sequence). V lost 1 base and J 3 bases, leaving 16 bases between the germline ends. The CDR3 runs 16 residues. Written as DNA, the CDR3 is TGTGCCAGCAGCCAAGTACTGGGGCCCTCATACTACGAGCAGTACTTC. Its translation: CASSQVLGPSYYEQYF.

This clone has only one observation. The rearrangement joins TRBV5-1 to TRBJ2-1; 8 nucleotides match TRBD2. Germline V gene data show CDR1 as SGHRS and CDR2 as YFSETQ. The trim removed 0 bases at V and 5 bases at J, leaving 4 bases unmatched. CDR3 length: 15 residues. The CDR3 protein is CASSLDTSGHNEQFF. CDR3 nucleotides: TGCGCCAGCAGCTTGGATACTAGCGGACACAATGAGCAGTTCTTC.

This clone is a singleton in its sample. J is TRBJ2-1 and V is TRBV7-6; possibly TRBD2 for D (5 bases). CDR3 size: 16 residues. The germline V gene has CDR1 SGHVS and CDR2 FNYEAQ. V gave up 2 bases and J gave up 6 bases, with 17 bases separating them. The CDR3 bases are TGTGCCAGCAGCTTACTGTCGTCGGGGAATGGCAATGAGCAGTTCTTC. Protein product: CASSLLSSGNGNEQFF.

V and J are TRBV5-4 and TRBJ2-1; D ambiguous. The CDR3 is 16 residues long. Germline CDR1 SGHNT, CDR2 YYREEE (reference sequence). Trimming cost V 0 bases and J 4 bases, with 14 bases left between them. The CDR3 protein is CASSLDPQANYNEQFF. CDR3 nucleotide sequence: TGTGCCAGCAGCTTGGATCCACAAGCGAATTACAATGAGCAGTTCTTC.

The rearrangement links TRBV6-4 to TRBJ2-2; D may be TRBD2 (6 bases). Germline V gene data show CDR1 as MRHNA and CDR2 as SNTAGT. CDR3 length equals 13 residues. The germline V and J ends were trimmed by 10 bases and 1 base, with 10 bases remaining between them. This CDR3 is CATSRGNTGELFF. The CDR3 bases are TGTGCCACTTCGCGGGGGAACACCGGGGAGCTGTTTTTT.

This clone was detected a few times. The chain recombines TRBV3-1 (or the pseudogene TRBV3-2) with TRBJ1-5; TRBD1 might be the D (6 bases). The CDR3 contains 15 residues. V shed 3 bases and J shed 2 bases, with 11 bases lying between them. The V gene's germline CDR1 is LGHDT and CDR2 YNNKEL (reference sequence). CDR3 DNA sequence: TGTGCCAGCAGCCACAGGGGAGGGGGCAATCAGCCCCAGCATTTT. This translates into CASSHRGGGNQPQHF.

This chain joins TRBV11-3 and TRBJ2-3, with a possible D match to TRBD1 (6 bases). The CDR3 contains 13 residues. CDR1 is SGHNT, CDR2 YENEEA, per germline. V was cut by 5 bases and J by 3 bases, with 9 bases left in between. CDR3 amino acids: CASSTGQTDTQYF. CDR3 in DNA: TGTGCCAGCAGCACAGGACAGACAGATACGCAGTATTTT.

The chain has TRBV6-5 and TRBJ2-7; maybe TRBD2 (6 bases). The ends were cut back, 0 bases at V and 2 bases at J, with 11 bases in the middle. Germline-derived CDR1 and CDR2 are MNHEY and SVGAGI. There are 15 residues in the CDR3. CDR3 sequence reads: CASSYSGREAYEQYF. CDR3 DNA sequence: TGTGCCAGCAGTTACTCTGGCAGGGAGGCCTACGAGCAGTACTTC.

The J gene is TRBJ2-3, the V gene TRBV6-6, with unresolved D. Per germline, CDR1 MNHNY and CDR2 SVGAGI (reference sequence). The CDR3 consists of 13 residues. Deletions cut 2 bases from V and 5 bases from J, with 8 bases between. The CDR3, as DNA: TGTGCCAGCAGTTACGGAGAGATAGATACGCAGTATTTT. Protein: CASSYGEIDTQYF.

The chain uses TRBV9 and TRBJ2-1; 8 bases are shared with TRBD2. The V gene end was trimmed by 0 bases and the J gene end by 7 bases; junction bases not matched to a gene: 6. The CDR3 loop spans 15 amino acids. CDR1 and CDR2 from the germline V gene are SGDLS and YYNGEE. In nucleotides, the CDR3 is TGTGCCAGCAGCGTAGGGGCGGGAGGAGGTAATGAGCAGTTCTTC. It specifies CASSVGAGGGNEQFF.